Following are 2 T cell receptor beta chains from one sample sequenced in a study of blood T cells in healthy people across ages. A second PCR, run for about 6 to 11 cycles, used a sample-barcoded 5' primer plus a J-beta primer mix. Via MiXCR, TCRdb re-called the 5' RACE reads, giving one row per CDR3 protein. Of 600,000 to 650,000 distinct CDR3 sequences listed, roughly 53% are singletons. The sequenced material came from blood. The receptors originated from a man in his sixties in good health.

This clonotype was counted a few times. The chain recombines TRBV5-1 with TRBJ2-7; possible D gene TRBD1, 6 bases. V was shortened by 0 bases and J by 2 bases, with 12 bases between the two germline ends. Germline V gene lookup returns CDR1 SGHRS and CDR2 YFSETQ. This CDR3 is built from 15 residues. The CDR3 region has the DNA TGCGCCAGCAGCTTGGCCGGGACACCACCCTACGAGCAGTACTTC. Amino acid sequence: CASSLAGTPPYEQYF.

The rearrangement joins TRBV20-1 to TRBJ2-7; D is ambiguous. The DNA end favors TRBJ2-5, so the J call may be wrong. Germline V gene lookup returns CDR1 DFQATT and CDR2 SNEGSKA (reference sequence). The CDR3 totals 13 residues. CDR3 nucleotides: TGCAGTGCTAGCGGGCAGGACGGAGAGACCCAGTACTTC. Encoded protein: CSASGQDGETQYF.